This TCR beta chain was obtained from a study of blood T cell repertoires in COVID-19. Study information: Collection of acute and convalescent COVID-19 samples took place in the United States, Italy and Spain. In each case, the material was cDNA or gDNA derived from T cells, B-cell-depleted T cells, or PBMCs.

Followed longitudinally, the Seattle patients had been enrolled during active infection. Authors' processing steps: Amplification with reference gene primers provided the estimates of nucleated cell counts. Data came from immunoSEQ multiplex PCR; TCRdb stores just in-frame clones and leaves some out. Clone size and V and J calls were adopted from that table, with D and trimming inferred from the DNA. The sample lists about 250,000 clones, about nine tenths seen once, with 5% to 6.5% in the top ten. This TCR came from a woman younger than 45 with COVID-19, enrolled during active disease. Specimen: peripheral blood.

The CDR3: CATSTGTAFSGNTIYF. In DNA form, the CDR3 reads TGTGCCACTTCAACCGGGACAGCGTTCTCTGGAAACACCATATATTTT. The gene calls are TRBV19 and TRBJ1-3, with 7 bases aligning to TRBD1. The CDR3 spans 16 residues. V shed 10 bases, J shed 0 bases, and the junction held 12 bases outside the gene matches. Germline values: CDR1 LNHDA, CDR2 SQIVND (reference sequence).